The entry below describes one TCR beta chain. The data derive from a study of blood T cell repertoires in COVID-19. How the authors handled the data: Reference gene primer amplification gave estimated nucleated cell counts. The protocol was immunoSEQ multiplex PCR, while the TCRdb copy is restricted to in-frame clones and leaves out a portion. The V and J calls and clone size come from that table; D and trimming were worked out from the DNA. The table records under 250,000 clones, under 90% of them present only once. Germline loops: CDR1 SGHTA, CDR2 FQGNSA. V gave up 2 bases and J gave up 2 bases, with 10 bases separating them. CDR3 size: 15 residues. Participants spanned ages about 18 to 95 years and resided in around 25 US areas.

Sequenced: PBMCs or T cells enriched from blood (not recorded which). This chain joins TRBV7-2 and TRBJ1-5, with D possibly being TRBD1 (6 bases). This sequence originates from an older woman who had recovered from COVID-19. The CDR3 DNA reads as TGTGCCAGCAGCTTAAGGGGGTACGGCAATCAGCCCCAGCATTTT. Translated, it gives CASSLRGYGNQPQHF. Variable domain in full (rest from reference TRBV7-2 and TRBJ1-5): GAGVSQSPSNKVTEKGKDVELRCDPISGHTALYWYRQSLGQGLEFLIYFQGNSAPDKSGLPSDRFSAERTGGSVSTLTIQRTQQEDSAVYLCASSLRGYGNQPQHFGDGTRLSIL.